Presented here are 17 T cell receptor beta chains from one specimen sequenced in a study of T cell responses to AZD1222 COVID-19 vaccine. The table came from immunoSEQ multiplex PCR; TCRdb's copy has only in-frame clones and leaves some out. Here the sample spans 100,000 to 150,000 clones, approximately 88% being singletons. The source material was peripheral blood, sampled on day 0 of AZD1222 vaccination. The receptor set was obtained from an adult in good health.

V gene TRBV6-4 combines with J gene TRBJ2-5, with D possibly TRBD1 on 6 matching bases. V was trimmed by 6 bases and J by 7 bases, leaving 27 bases between them. The CDR3 runs to 17 residues. Germline CDR1 and CDR2: MRHNA and SNTAGT. CDR3 sequence: CASSPRRSGHLSWTQYF. The DNA for the CDR3 is TGTGCCAGCAGCCCCCGCCGGTCGGGACACCTCTCGTGGACCCAGTACTTC.

The chain recombines TRBV27 with TRBJ2-1; D call uncertain. Trimming left V 6 bases short and J 6 bases short, with 15 bases between. CDR3 length equals 14 residues. The V gene's germline CDR1 is MNHEY and CDR2 SMNVEV (reference sequence). CDR3 coding DNA: TGTGCCAGCAGCCCCCTTGGGGTGGTCAATGAGCAGTTCTTC. The encoded protein is CASSPLGVVNEQFF.

In this sample, this clone turned up once. The junction departs from the called germline gene at one end, perhaps through a read error. The chain couples TRBV7-7 to TRBJ2-1; D unclear. From germline, CDR1 is SSHAT and CDR2 FNYEAQ (reference sequence). The CDR3 spans 13 residues. For the CDR3, the DNA is TGTGCTAGCACCCCCGCTGGGATCAATGAGCAGTTCTTC. This sequence encodes CASTPAGINEQFF.

This rearrangement joins TRBV7-9 to TRBJ1-2; 7 bases match TRBD1. The CDR3 totals 15 residues. From germline, CDR1 is SEHNR and CDR2 FQNEAQ (reference sequence). The V and J ends lost 0 bases and 3 bases, in that order; junction bases with no gene match: 4. The CDR3 region is CASSLAQGDDYGYTF. For the CDR3, the DNA is TGTGCCAGCAGCTTAGCCCAGGGGGACGACTATGGCTACACCTTC.

The V and J genes are TRBV12-3 or TRBV12-4 and TRBJ1-1; D is undetermined. The CDR3 is 13 residues long. The ends were cut back, 6 bases at V and 4 bases at J, with 12 bases in the middle. CDR3 coding DNA: TGTGCCAGCAGCCCGAGACGGAGCACTGAAGCTTTCTTT. This codes for CASSPRRSTEAFF.

V gene TRBV7-2 combines with J gene TRBJ2-1; D ambiguous. The CDR3 is made up of 13 amino acids. The germline V gene has CDR1 SGHTA and CDR2 FQGNSA. Between the trimmed V and J ends, which lost 1 base and 13 bases, there was a span of 14 bases. The CDR3 protein is CASSLGGVDPQFF. As DNA, the CDR3 is TGTGCCAGCAGCTTAGGTGGAGTGGATCCCCAGTTCTTC.

This chain joins TRBV7-9 and TRBJ2-1, with D uncertain. Looked up from germline, CDR1 is SEHNR and CDR2 is FQNEAQ (reference sequence). The CDR3 totals 15 residues. V lost 5 bases, J lost 2 bases, and 13 bases lay in between. CDR3 amino acids: CASSRTIGPYNEQFF. The CDR3 DNA sequence: TGTGCCAGCAGCCGGACCATCGGCCCCTACAATGAGCAGTTCTTC.

The chain has TRBV5-5 and TRBJ2-7, with 7 bases that match TRBD1. This CDR3 comprises 13 residues. Germline CDR1 and CDR2: SGHKS and YYEKEE (reference sequence). V was clipped by 1 base and J by 13 bases; unmatched bases: 11. CDR3 amino acids: CASSLNRGPLCYF. In DNA form, the CDR3 reads TGTGCCAGCAGCTTGAACAGGGGACCCTTGTGCTACTTC.

The chain links TRBV5-1 to TRBJ1-2; D remains ambiguous. Trimming shortened V by 3 bases and J by 8 bases, and 14 bases separated the two germline ends. The germline gives CDR1 SGHRS, CDR2 YFSETQ. The CDR3 loop spans 13 amino acids. The CDR3 sequence is CASSSPGLSGYTF. For the CDR3, the DNA is TGCGCCAGCAGCTCCCCTGGACTCAGCGGCTACACCTTC.

This chain uses TRBV24-1 with TRBJ1-1; perhaps TRBD1 as D (6 bases). The CDR3 has 13 amino acids. CDR1 and CDR2 (germline): KGHDR, SFDVKD. Trimming removed 3 bases from V and 6 bases from J, with 10 bases in between. CDR3 DNA: TGTGCCACCAGTGATATGGACAGCCCTGAAGCTTTCTTT. Protein: CATSDMDSPEAFF.

The chain carries TRBV6-2 or TRBV6-3 and TRBJ2-7; D tentatively fits TRBD1 or TRBD2 (5 bases each). Germline loops: CDR1 MNHEY, CDR2 SVGEGT. V was pared by 7 bases and J by 2 bases, with 21 bases between. This CDR3 is 16 amino acids long. CDR3 protein: CASIPLGTDNTYEQYF. Here the CDR3 DNA reads TGTGCCAGCATCCCCTTGGGGACCGACAACACCTACGAGCAGTACTTC.

The V and J genes are TRBV5-5 and TRBJ2-5, with TRBD1 matching over 9 bases. The CDR3 length is 16 residues. The trim removed 1 base at V and 0 bases at J, leaving 4 bases unmatched. In germline, CDR1 is SGHKS, CDR2 YYEKEE (reference sequence). The CDR3 loop reads CASSLRDREYQETQYF. The CDR3 coding sequence is TGTGCCAGCAGCTTGAGGGACAGGGAGTACCAAGAGACCCAGTACTTC. Full variable domain (outside the CDR3, taken from reference TRBV5-5 and TRBJ2-5): DAGVTQSPTHLIKTRGQQVTLRCSPISGHKSVSWYQQVLGQGPQFIFQYYEKEERGRGNFPDRFSARQFPNYSSELNVNALLLGDSALYLCASSLRDREYQETQYFGPGTRLLVL.

The chain joins TRBV28 to TRBJ2-3; D is perhaps TRBD1 (5 bases). Trimming took off 4 bases at V and 2 bases at J, with 16 bases between the two ends. The CDR3 is 16 amino acids. Germline assignment: CDR1 MDHEN and CDR2 SYDVKM. This chain's CDR3 is CASSSTGSTPTDTQYF. In DNA form, the CDR3 reads TGTGCCAGCAGTTCCACAGGATCCACCCCCACAGATACGCAGTATTTT. Filled out from reference TRBV28 and TRBJ2-3, the complete variable domain reads DVKVTQSSRYLVKRTGEKVFLECVQDMDHENMFWYRQDPGLGLRLIYFSYDVKMKEKGDIPEGYSVSREKKERFSLILESASTNQTSMYLCASSSTGSTPTDTQYFGPGTRLTVL.

V gene TRBV9 combines with J gene TRBJ2-1, with 11 bases matching TRBD2. The CDR3 consists of 17 residues. Germline loops: CDR1 SGDLS, CDR2 YYNGEE. The trim removed 3 bases at V and 2 bases at J, leaving 7 bases unmatched. CDR3 sequence (DNA): TGTGCCAGCAGCGCCATTCTAGCGGGAGGCCCCTACAATGAGCAGTTCTTC. Translation gives CASSAILAGGPYNEQFF.

The chain has TRBV27 and TRBJ1-5, with D unclear. V lost 1 base and J 7 bases, leaving 8 bases between the germline ends. This CDR3 has 13 amino acids. Per germline, CDR1 MNHEY and CDR2 SMNVEV (reference sequence). The CDR3, as DNA: TGTGCCAGCAGTTTATTGGGCAGCCAGCCCCAGCATTTT. It encodes CASSLLGSQPQHF.

The chain combines TRBV4-1 with TRBJ2-1, with 11 nucleotides matching TRBD2. The CDR3 covers 20 residues. CDR1 and CDR2 (germline): MGHRA, YSYEKL. The trim removed 2 bases at V and 3 bases at J, leaving 15 bases unmatched. CDR3 DNA sequence: TGCGCCAGCAGCCAACCTCCTCTAGCGGGAGGTCTGTTCCTCTACAATGAGCAGTTCTTC. Protein sequence: CASSQPPLAGGLFLYNEQFF.

The rearrangement uses TRBV5-1 and TRBJ2-7; D not resolved. V gave up 2 bases and J gave up 2 bases, with 14 bases separating them. There are 15 residues in the CDR3. Germline CDR1 reads SGHRS; CDR2 reads YFSETQ. The CDR3 reads CASSFNGWSAYEQYF. CDR3 coding DNA: TGCGCCAGCAGCTTCAACGGGTGGAGCGCCTACGAGCAGTACTTC.